This record looks at one T cell receptor (beta chain) sequence and its context. Its specificity is not known. Germline V gene data show CDR1 as MDHEN and CDR2 as SYDVKM. The CDR3 has 17 residues. V lost 2 bases, J lost 3 bases, and 10 bases stayed unmatched. The analysis combined second doses at about 4 or about 12 weeks. The data originate from a study of T cell responses to AZD1222 COVID-19 vaccine. The study's findings and limits: Spike-specific TCR breadth and depth rose after two AZD1222 doses. Among vaccine-associated CD4 TCRs, coverage spanned spike, with dominance at 160-218 and 743-854.

Here immunoSEQ multiplex PCR was the method, and the copy in TCRdb shows in-frame clones only, minus some. Of roughly 150,000 clones in the sample, about 90% were seen once. The specimen comprised peripheral blood, sampled 28 days after the second AZD1222 dose. This sequence joins TRBV28 and TRBJ1-3; 7 bases align to TRBD1. The receptor was derived from an adult who received the AZD1222 COVID-19 vaccine. CDR3 loop: CASSLDLTGANGNTIYF. In nucleotides, the CDR3 is TGTGCCAGCAGTTTAGACCTAACAGGGGCTAATGGAAACACCATATATTTT.